These 20 T cell receptor beta chains were sequenced from one sample in a study of spatial heterogeneity in lung cancer. Findings of the study overall: Tumoral mutation counts were tracked by counts of expanded intratumoral alpha and beta TCRs.

Their antigen targets remain unknown. Time point noted: sample taken at primary tumor resection. TCRdb processed the 5' RACE reads anew with MiXCR; each CDR3 protein has one entry. Of about 16,000 distinct CDR3 sequences in the sample, roughly 7.1% were seen once. The sample consisted of lung tumor tissue, taken at surgery. Receptors originate from a female donor with early-stage non-small cell lung cancer.

Details on this clonotype: This beta chain is a stray read from a library made for alpha chains; its abundance is not meaningful. The rearrangement links TRBV11-2 to TRBJ2-2; TRBD2 is a possible D gene (5 bases). Germline loops: CDR1 SGHAT, CDR2 FQNNGV. This CDR3 region has 16 residues. The V end was cut by 1 base, the J end by 6 bases, with 15 bases between. The CDR3, as DNA: TGTGCCAGCAGCTTAGCCAGCTCGACGGGGTCCGGGGAGCTGTTTTTT. Translating it yields CASSLASSTGSGELFF.

Judged by abundance, this clonotype is medium-sized (0.01 to 0.1%). A library made for alpha chains picked up this beta chain off target, so its size means little. The CDR3 protein is CASSYRSYNEQFF. In DNA form, the CDR3 reads TGTGCCAGCAGTTACCGGTCCTACAATGAGCAGTTCTTC. The chain combines TRBV6-6 with TRBJ2-1; D call uncertain. The V end was cut by 2 bases, the J end by 1 base, with 3 bases between. The CDR3 has 13 residues. Germline V gives CDR1 MNHNY, CDR2 SVGAGI (reference sequence).

This clonotype was counted between two and nine times. This beta chain is off target for a library built for alpha chains, so its abundance means little. The CDR3 DNA sequence: TGCAGCCCTACGAGGGCTAGCGGGGGGTATGGCACAGATACGCAGTATTTT. Translation gives CSPTRASGGYGTDTQYF. The J gene is TRBJ2-3, the V gene TRBV20-1; 11 positions match TRBD2. This CDR3 spans 17 amino acids. Germline V CDR1 and CDR2: DFQATT, SNEGSKA (reference sequence).

This clonotype was detected many times. This beta chain is an unintended read in a library built for alpha chains; its size means little. The rearrangement uses TRBV5-1 and TRBJ2-5; D is perhaps TRBD1 (7 bases). Germline-derived CDR1 and CDR2 are SGHRS and YFSETQ. Trimming shortened V by 4 bases and J by 1 base, and 11 bases separated the two germline ends. CDR3 length: 14 residues. The CDR3 region has the DNA TGCGCCAGCAGCGGAGGGACAGCCCAAGAGACCCAGTACTTC. Protein: CASSGGTAQETQYF. The full variable domain, rest sourced from reference TRBV5-1 and TRBJ2-5, is KAGVTQTPRYLIKTRGQQVTLSCSPISGHRSVSWYQQTPGQGLQFLFEYFSETQRNKGNFPGRFSGRQFSNSRSEMNVSTLELGDSALYLCASSGGTAQETQYFGPGTRLLVL.

With respect to this clonotype: Since it is a stray read in a library aimed at alpha chains, this beta chain has a size that is not meaningful. V gene TRBV30 combines with J gene TRBJ2-2, with unresolved D. This CDR3 has 13 residues. CDR1 is GTSNPN and CDR2 is SVGIG in the germline V gene (reference sequence). Trimming left V 4 bases short and J 1 base short, with 7 bases between. CDR3 in amino acids: CAWIEGNTGELFF. CDR3 coding DNA: TGTGCCTGGATCGAAGGGAACACCGGGGAGCTGTTTTTT.

Many counts were recorded for this clonotype. The size of this beta chain means little, since it is a stray read in a library made for alpha chains. The chain is built from TRBV9 and TRBJ2-2, with D hard to call. Trimming left V 7 bases short and J 4 bases short, with 11 bases between. Germline loops: CDR1 SGDLS, CDR2 YYNGEE. There are 13 residues in the CDR3. CDR3 DNA: TGTGCCAGCGGTAAGGGCCCCACCGGGGAGCTGTTTTTT. This codes for CASGKGPTGELFF.

For this clonotype: Within a library made for alpha chains, this beta chain is off target, and its count is uninformative. The CDR3 loop is CASSPSRVISDTQYF. DNA of the CDR3: TGTGCCAGCTCACCCTCGCGAGTCATATCAGATACGCAGTATTTT. The chain joins TRBV18 to TRBJ2-3; D remains ambiguous. V was pared by 3 bases and J by 4 bases, with 14 bases between. The germline gives CDR1 KGHSH, CDR2 LQKENI. This CDR3 contains 15 residues.

This clonotype occurred many times. This beta chain is an off-target read within a library intended for alpha chains, so its frequency means little. The CDR3 bases are TGTGCCAGCAGTGAATGGGCTAGCGGGGGCCGGGACGAGCAGTACTTC. Protein product: CASSEWASGGRDEQYF. The chain recombines TRBV6-1 with TRBJ2-7, with 10 bases that match TRBD2. Looked up from germline, CDR1 is MNHNS and CDR2 is SASEGT. With 2 bases clipped from V and 5 bases from J, the junction kept 9 bases outside the gene matches. The CDR3 has 16 amino acids.

This clonotype was seen only a few times. This beta chain is off target for a library built for alpha chains, so its abundance means little. V and J are TRBV20-1 and TRBJ2-3; a possible D gene is TRBD1 (5 bases). The germline CDR1 and CDR2 sequences are DFQATT and SNEGSKA (reference sequence). This CDR3 region has 17 residues. Trimming took 6 bases from V and 3 from J, leaving 25 bases between them. The CDR3: CSATYDGASRRTDTQYF. CDR3 bases: TGCAGTGCCACATATGATGGGGCGTCACGTAGAACAGATACGCAGTATTTT.

This clonotype is labeled as medium-sized. This beta chain is an unintended read in a library built for alpha chains; its size means little. This chain uses TRBV3-1 with TRBJ2-4; no definite D call. The CDR3 is made up of 12 amino acids. Trimming took 0 bases from V and 15 from J, leaving 12 bases between them. Germline V gives CDR1 LGHDT, CDR2 YNNKEL (reference sequence). Written as DNA, the CDR3 is TGTGCCAGCAGCCAAGATACTGACCTCCGGTACTTC. It translates to CASSQDTDLRYF.

This clonotype was recorded many times. This beta chain is a stray read from a library made for alpha chains; its abundance is not meaningful. The chain uses TRBV6-5 and TRBJ2-5; 9 positions match TRBD2. There are 15 residues in the CDR3. Looked up from germline, CDR1 is MNHEY and CDR2 is SVGAGI. Trimming at V came to 2 bases and at J to 5 bases, leaving 6 bases not matched to a gene. The CDR3 region has the DNA TGTGCCAGCAGTTACCGCGGGGGGGCTTCGGAGACCCAGTACTTC. Translated, it gives CASSYRGGASETQYF.

This clonotype was recorded many times. This beta chain lies outside the target of a library built for alpha chains; its clone size means little. This rearrangement joins TRBV7-3 to TRBJ1-1; D remains unclear. Germline CDR1 reads SGHTA; CDR2 reads FQGTGA. The ends were cut back, 2 bases at V and 0 bases at J, with 4 bases in the middle. This CDR3 is 13 amino acids long. The CDR3 coding sequence is TGTGCCAGCAGCTTATCTCTGAACACTGAAGCTTTCTTT. Protein: CASSLSLNTEAFF.

This clonotype was counted ten times or more. Little can be read into the size of this beta chain, an off-target read in a library designed for alpha chains. The chain joins TRBV9 to TRBJ2-7; maybe TRBD1 (6 bases). The CDR3 is 15 amino acids. The germline V gene has CDR1 SGDLS and CDR2 YYNGEE. Trimming shortened V by 1 base and J by 5 bases, and 16 bases separated the two germline ends. CDR3 nucleotides: TGTGCCAGCAGCGTACCCCTTGGCAGGGGCCACGAGCAGTACTTC. This translates into CASSVPLGRGHEQYF.

This clonotype was counted many times. Since it is a stray read in a library aimed at alpha chains, this beta chain has a size that is not meaningful. The CDR3 sequence: CASKMTGGGETQYF. The CDR3 DNA reads TGTGCCAGCAAGATGACAGGGGGAGGTGAGACCCAGTACTTC. The chain joins TRBV2 to TRBJ2-5, with 9 bases identical to TRBD1. V lost 7 bases to trimming and J lost 5 bases; unmatched junction nucleotides: 8. The CDR3 consists of 14 residues. The V gene's germline CDR1 is SNHLY and CDR2 FYNNEI.

This clonotype was observed at least ten times. For a library built for alpha chains, this beta chain is a stray read; little rests on its size. V and J are TRBV6-6 and TRBJ1-1; TRBD1 is a possible D gene (5 bases). The CDR3 runs to 13 residues. CDR1 is MNHNY, CDR2 SVGAGI, per germline (reference sequence). Between the trimmed V and J ends, which lost 6 bases and 0 bases, there was a span of 8 bases. The CDR3 protein is CASRGEMNTEAFF. The CDR3 region has the DNA TGTGCCAGCAGAGGGGAAATGAACACTGAAGCTTTCTTT.

As for this clonotype: As an off-target read in a library built for alpha chains, this beta chain has a frequency of little significance. The V gene is TRBV20-1, the J gene TRBJ1-2; 10 nucleotides line up with TRBD1. Germline values: CDR1 DFQATT, CDR2 SNEGSKA (reference sequence). The length of the CDR3 is 16 residues. The V segment lost 2 bases and the J segment 0 bases; nucleotides outside the gene matches: 6. CDR3 in amino acids: CSARLDRGKANYGYTF. The CDR3 nucleotides read TGCAGTGCTAGATTGGACAGGGGGAAAGCTAACTATGGCTACACCTTC.

Only a few counts were recorded for this clonotype. The library was built for alpha chains, so this beta chain is an off-target read and its size means little. The V call is TRBV6-1, the J call TRBJ1-6; D gene unclear. The CDR3 extends over 14 amino acids. Germline-derived CDR1 and CDR2 are MNHNS and SASEGT. The V end was cut by 3 bases, the J end by 8 bases, with 11 bases between. The DNA of the CDR3 is TGTGCCAGCAGTGATTCGTCTATCTATTCACCCCTCCACTTT. As protein: CASSDSSIYSPLHF.

This clonotype came up many times. This beta chain appears as a stray read in a library generated for alpha chains; its size is not informative. V gene TRBV10-3 combines with J gene TRBJ2-1; 11 bases agree with TRBD2. The germline gives CDR1 ENHRY, CDR2 SYGVKD. Trimming took 6 bases from V and 4 from J; bases not matched to a gene: 11. This CDR3 spans 17 amino acids. The CDR3 DNA reads TGTGCCATCAGCGGCGGCCCTAGCGGGGGGCCTTACAATGAGCAGTTCTTC. Translation gives CAISGGPSGGPYNEQFF.

This clonotype occurred a few times. In a library made to pick up alpha chains, this beta chain is a stray read with a size that means little. The genes are TRBV7-2 and TRBJ1-4, with 9 positions matching TRBD1. CDR1 is SGHTA, CDR2 FQGNSA, per germline. This CDR3 is built from 16 residues. J gave up 9 bases and V 3 bases, and 11 bases lay outside the gene matches. In nucleotides, the CDR3 is TGTGCCAGCAGCTTGTCGCTGGGGACAGGGTCCCAAAAACTGTTTTTT. Protein sequence: CASSLSLGTGSQKLFF.

This clonotype was counted ten times or more. This beta chain was picked up by a library intended for alpha chains and is off target, so its count carries little meaning. This rearrangement joins TRBV2 to TRBJ2-3, with D unclear. CDR1 and CDR2 from the germline V gene are SNHLY and FYNNEI. This CDR3 is 13 amino acids long. The V end was cut by 7 bases, the J end by 4 bases, with 12 bases between. In DNA, the CDR3 is TGTGCCAGCAAGATTCTAGGACCAGATACGCAGTATTTT. It yields the protein CASKILGPDTQYF.